The TCR beta chain described here comes from a study of cytomegalovirus exposure and HLA in healthy donors. Findings and caveats of the study: Productive rates of about 87% or about 30% were seen for most TCR beta V segments in an earlier analysis. The study recorded about 150 TCR beta chains that were cytomegalovirus-associated. Relative to the approximately 700-donor mean, N-insertions were reportedly fewer in an Asian-associated ancestry cluster in a later analysis.

This clone is a singleton in its sample. Its target is unknown. The PCR contained 60 Vbeta and 13 Jbeta primers. Here immunoSEQ multiplex PCR was the method, and the copy in TCRdb shows in-frame clones only, minus some. The sample has 95,000 to 150,000 clones; approximately 67% are singletons. Healthy donors of bone marrow made up the group. The CDR3 runs 17 residues. Germline-derived CDR1 and CDR2 are SGHRS and YFSETQ. J lost 3 bases, V lost 0 bases, and 10 bases had no gene match. This clonotype was obtained from a man aged 18 to 30 in good health and CMV-seronegative. The chain links TRBV5-1 to TRBJ2-3; 7 bases are shared with TRBD1. What was sequenced was PBMCs. CDR3 region: CASSLAPQGVGTDTQYF. The CDR3 nucleotides read TGCGCCAGCAGCTTGGCCCCCCAGGGGGTAGGGACAGATACGCAGTATTTT. The entire variable domain, with the rest obtained from reference TRBV5-1 and TRBJ2-3, is as follows: KAGVTQTPRYLIKTRGQQVTLSCSPISGHRSVSWYQQTPGQGLQFLFEYFSETQRNKGNFPGRFSGRQFSNSRSEMNVSTLELGDSALYLCASSLAPQGVGTDTQYFGPGTRLTVL.